The rows below give T cell receptor beta chains drawn from one sample of a study of CD8+CD57+ T cells in acquired aplastic anemia. Each CDR3 protein gets one entry after TCRdb re-called the reads with MiXCR. The sample shows approximately 300,000 distinct CDR3 sequences, 45% to 65% of them seen only once. Sequencing used sorted CD4+, CD8+, or CD8+CD57+ T cells (not recorded which) from PBMCs. The receptor set was obtained from a human donor with aplastic anemia. Both conserved end residues are part of each CDR3. A D gene is named only where the DNA matches it firmly. Not every row has a clone size; where given, it reads once, few, many or a size class.

abundance	v_gene	d_gene	j_gene	CDR3nt	CDR3aa
.	TRBV2	TRBD2	TRBJ2-1	TGTGCCAGCAGTGTACTAGCGGGGGGACACAATGAGCAGTTCTTC	CASSVLAGGHNEQFF
.	TRBV15	.	TRBJ2-1	TGTGCCACCAGCAGAGATAGGGCGGCGGGGTATAGAAATGAGCAGTTCTTC	CATSRDRAAGYRNEQFF
many	TRBV5-1	TRBD2	TRBJ2-5	TGCGCCAGCAACCGGGGGGGGTTAGGAGAGACCCAGTACTTC	CASNRGGLGETQYF
.	TRBV29-1	TRBD1	TRBJ2-7	TGCAGCGTTGAAATGGGACAGCCATACGAGCAGTACTTC	CSVEMGQPYEQYF
.	TRBV6-5	.	TRBJ2-7	TGTGCCAGCAGCGTACCGACACGCTACGAGCAGTACTTC	CASSVPTRYEQYF
.	TRBV6-6	.	TRBJ2-7	TGTGCCAGCAGTTACTCTAACCCCGAGCAGTACTTC	CASSYSNPEQYF
many	TRBV4-1	TRBD1	TRBJ1-3	TGCGCCAGCAGCCGGGACAGGGAAACCATATATTTT	CASSRDRETIYF
few	TRBV20-1	.	TRBJ1-1	TGCAGTGCTAGCTGGGAGGACAGGAACACTGAAGCTTTCTTT	CSASWEDRNTEAFF
.	TRBV19	.	TRBJ2-7	TGTGCCAGTAGTGCCCAGTTTGGCGAGCAGTACTTC	CASSAQFGEQYF
.	TRBV20-1	TRBD1	TRBJ2-7	TGCAGTGCTAGACCCTACAGGGGGGAAGTGTACGAGCAGTACTTC	CSARPYRGEVYEQYF
many	TRBV6-5	TRBD1	TRBJ2-7	TGTGCCAGCAGTAAGGACAGGGGCGAGCAGTACTTC	CASSKDRGEQYF
.	TRBV7-2	.	TRBJ1-2	TGTGCCAGCACAACGTCCTTTAACTATGACTACACCTTC	CASTTSFNYDYTF
.	TRBV20-1	.	TRBJ1-1	TGCAGTGCCCGCGGACAGACGGGTACTGAAGCTTTCTTT	CSARGQTGTEAFF
.	TRBV6-5	TRBD1	TRBJ1-1	TGTGCCAGCAGTCGAGACAGGGGAAGGGCTGAAGCTTTCTTT	CASSRDRGRAEAFF
many	TRBV5-6	.	TRBJ1-2	TGTGCCAGCAGCTTTGTCAGGGGTTCAAGTGGCTACACCTTC	CASSFVRGSSGYTF
.	TRBV2	.	TRBJ2-6	TGTGCCAGCAGCCAGAAGGAGCAGGGGGCCAACGTCCTGACTTTC	CASSQKEQGANVLTF
many	TRBV3-1	.	TRBJ2-7	TGTGCCAGCAGCCGAGAGGGTTACTCCTACGAGCAGTACTTC	CASSREGYSYEQYF
many	TRBV6-7	.	TRBJ1-1	TGTGCCAGCAGTTACCGGGCCGTTGAGAACACTGAAGCTTTCTTT	CASSYRAVENTEAFF
many	TRBV5-6	.	TRBJ2-7	TGTGCCAGCAGCGGGAGGACAGCCAATACCTACGAGCAGTACTTC	CASSGRTANTYEQYF
.	TRBV20-1	TRBD2	TRBJ2-1	TGCAGTGCTCGACTAGCGGGAGATCTTAATGAGCAGTTCTTC	CSARLAGDLNEQFF
few	TRBV5-1	.	TRBJ2-1	TGCGCCAGCAGCTTGGAGCGGGTCGGAAATGAGCAGTTCTTC	CASSLERVGNEQFF
many	TRBV6-5	.	TRBJ1-1	TGTGCCAGCAGTTACTCTTCTAAGGGGAACACTGAAGCTTTCTTT	CASSYSSKGNTEAFF
few	TRBV24-1	.	TRBJ2-3	TGTGCCACCGGGCAGAGCACAGATACGCAGTATTTT	CATGQSTDTQYF
.	TRBV11-1	TRBD2	TRBJ2-5	TGTGCCAGCAGCCTCGGGGGGGATTTGGGAGAGACCCAGTACTTC	CASSLGGDLGETQYF